This T cell receptor (beta chain) was retrieved from a study of cytomegalovirus exposure and HLA in healthy donors. The study's findings and limits: The productive fraction for most TCR beta V segments was about 90% or about 30% in an earlier analysis. An Asian-associated ancestry cluster reportedly showed fewer N-insertions than the roughly 670-donor mean in a later analysis. Serostatus for CMV was the only available immune exposure information. An observed cluster of highly shared sequence variants was recorded as a likely sequencing artifact.

PCR used 60 Vbeta primers and 13 Jbeta primers. Profiled with immunoSEQ multiplex PCR; TCRdb holds only in-frame clones, not every one. The repertoire consists of about 160,000 clones, with 80% occurring once and the leading ten covering about 1.3%. CDR3 length: 15 residues. Germline CDR1 reads ENHRY; CDR2 reads SYGVKD. V shed 3 bases and J shed 6 bases, with 17 bases lying between them. On this clone itself: The antigen remains undetermined.

Specimen: PBMCs. The J gene is TRBJ1-2, the V gene TRBV10-3; D is unresolved. The receptor's source is a man aged 25 to 40 in good health and CMV-seronegative. CDR3: CAISDSPSRLDGYTF. The CDR3, as DNA: TGTGCCATCAGTGATAGTCCTTCCCGCTTGGATGGCTACACCTTC.